The 13 T cell receptor beta chains given below trace back to one sample, sequenced in a study of blood T cells in healthy people across ages. For the second PCR, which ran for roughly 6 to 12 cycles, a sample-barcoded 5' primer and a J-beta primer mix were used. Each CDR3 protein gets one entry after TCRdb re-called the 5' RACE reads with MiXCR. The table shows some 730,000 distinct CDR3 sequences, with about a fifth occurring only once. Sample: blood. The receptor set was obtained from a man aged 70-80 years in good health.

This clonotype came up many times. The chain recombines TRBV7-9 with TRBJ2-3; 11 positions match TRBD2. The CDR3 has 16 amino acids. Germline V gene lookup returns CDR1 SEHNR and CDR2 FQNEAQ (reference sequence). V gave up 1 base and J gave up 6 bases; unmatched junction bases: 6. The CDR3 loop reads CASSLGLGLAEDTQYF. The CDR3 DNA sequence: TGTGCCAGCAGCTTAGGACTGGGACTAGCGGAGGATACGCAGTATTTT. The full variable domain, its missing parts supplied by reference TRBV7-9 and TRBJ2-3, is DTGVSQNPRHKITKRGQNVTFRCDPISEHNRLYWYRQTLGQGPEFLTYFQNEAQLEKSRLLSDRFSAERPKGSFSTLEIQRTEQGDSAMYLCASSLGLGLAEDTQYFGPGTRLTVL.

This clonotype was counted between two and nine times. CDR3 sequence: CASSPLPGGPTDTQYF. The CDR3 bases are TGTGCCAGCAGCCCACTTCCCGGGGGGCCCACAGATACGCAGTATTTT. V and J are TRBV6-1 and TRBJ2-3; the D gene is possibly TRBD2 (7 bases). V lost 6 bases to trimming and J lost 2 bases, with 18 bases between them. Looked up from germline, CDR1 is MNHNS and CDR2 is SASEGT. This CDR3 is 16 amino acids long.

The V call is TRBV29-1, the J call TRBJ1-2, with 10 nucleotides matching TRBD1. Germline loops: CDR1 SQVTM, CDR2 ANQGSEA. The CDR3 consists of 13 residues. The V gene end was trimmed by 6 bases and the J gene end by 4 bases; junction bases not matched to a gene: 5. The CDR3, as DNA: TGCAGCGTGGGACAGGGGCAGGGCTATGGCTACACCTTC. Translated: CSVGQGQGYGYTF.

J is TRBJ2-7 and V is TRBV27, with 7 bases aligning to TRBD1. V lost 6 bases and J lost 3; bases outside the gene matches: 5. CDR3 length: 13 amino acids. The germline gives CDR1 MNHEY, CDR2 SMNVEV (reference sequence). The CDR3 DNA is TGTGCCAGCAGAGGGAGACAGGGCTACGAGCAGTACTTC. Amino acid sequence: CASRGRQGYEQYF.

The chain uses TRBV11-2 and TRBJ2-1, with unresolved D. The CDR3 totals 15 residues. Germline loops: CDR1 SGHAT, CDR2 FQNNGV. V was trimmed by 5 bases and J by 7 bases, leaving 18 bases between them. As DNA, the CDR3 is TGTGCCAGCAGCCTTACGAACCGGCCGGAAAATGAGCAGTTCTTC. This translates into CASSLTNRPENEQFF.

Only a few counts were recorded for this clonotype. The CDR3 nucleotides read TGTGCCAGCAGCCAAAATCACGGGGGGACTGAAGCTTTCTTT. Translated: CASSQNHGGTEAFF. This chain links TRBV3-1 with TRBJ1-1; maybe TRBD1 (5 bases). The V end lost 2 bases, the J end lost 5 bases, and 12 bases lay between the germline ends. The CDR3 covers 14 residues. The V gene's germline CDR1 is LGHDT and CDR2 YNNKEL (reference sequence).

The sample holds many counts of this clonotype. The chain employs TRBV11-2 and TRBJ2-1; perhaps D is TRBD1 or TRBD2 (5 bases each). V gave up 2 bases and J gave up 8 bases, with 16 bases separating them. This CDR3 spans 15 amino acids. Looked up from germline, CDR1 is SGHAT and CDR2 is FQNNGV. For the CDR3, the DNA is TGTGCCAGCAGCTTATTGCGGTCCCGGGGCGATGAGCAGTTCTTC. Translating gives CASSLLRSRGDEQFF. The full variable domain, with the rest looked up from reference TRBV11-2 and TRBJ2-1, is EAGVAQSPRYKIIEKRQSVAFWCNPISGHATLYWYQQILGQGPKLLIQFQNNGVVDDSQLPKDRFSAERLKGVDSTLKIQPAKLEDSAVYLCASSLLRSRGDEQFFGPGTRLTVL.

This clonotype came up a few times. This chain joins TRBV7-3 and TRBJ1-2; D is unresolved. V was shortened by 0 bases and J by 6 bases, with 14 bases between the two germline ends. From germline, CDR1 is SGHTA and CDR2 FQGTGA. CDR3 length equals 15 residues. The CDR3 sequence is CASSLTGRVIDGYTF. Here the CDR3 DNA reads TGTGCCAGCAGCTTAACCGGAAGGGTGATCGATGGCTACACCTTC.

In this sample, this clonotype turned up a few times. V is TRBV20-1 and J is TRBJ2-7; D possibly corresponds to TRBD2 (6 bases). The J call may be wrong; the DNA end is better matched by TRBJ2-1. The germline V gene has CDR1 DFQATT and CDR2 SNEGSKA (reference sequence). CDR3 size: 13 residues. CDR3 amino acids: CSSTSSSYNEQFF. The CDR3 nucleotides are TGCAGCTCAACTAGCTCATCCTACAATGAGCAGTTCTTC.

The CDR3 here is CASSRDQDETQYF. For the CDR3, the DNA is TGTGCCAGCTCACGAGACCAAGACGAGACCCAGTACTTC. The chain carries TRBV18 and TRBJ2-5; D not certain. Germline CDR1 is KGHSH and CDR2 is LQKENI. The CDR3 is 13 residues long. V was pared by 4 bases and J by 5 bases, with 11 bases between.

This clonotype was seen more than once but under ten times. This sequence joins TRBV3-1 and TRBJ2-1, with D hard to call. V lost 4 bases to trimming and J lost 0 bases, with 13 bases between them. This CDR3 contains 16 residues. CDR1 is LGHDT, CDR2 YNNKEL, per germline (reference sequence). CDR3 sequence: CASSLQGGSSYNEQFF. In DNA form, the CDR3 reads TGTGCCAGCAGCCTCCAAGGCGGTAGCTCCTACAATGAGCAGTTCTTC.

This clonotype has at least ten counts. The chain joins TRBV7-2 to TRBJ1-3; D remains ambiguous. This CDR3 has 14 residues. Trimming removed 1 base from V and 0 bases from J, with 4 bases in between. Germline lookup yields CDR1 SGHTA and CDR2 FQGNSA. The DNA of the CDR3 is TGTGCCAGCAGCTTAGACAGCTCTGGAAACACCATATATTTT. This sequence encodes CASSLDSSGNTIYF.

The rearrangement links TRBV24-1 to TRBJ2-3; 9 bases are shared with TRBD1. The length of the CDR3 is 14 residues. Trimming cost V 7 bases and J 2 bases; bases outside gene matches: 3. Looked up from germline, CDR1 is KGHDR and CDR2 is SFDVKD. The CDR3, as DNA: TGTGCCACCAGGGGGGACAGGGTCACAGATACGCAGTATTTT. As protein: CATRGDRVTDTQYF.